Listed below are T cell receptor beta chains from one sample, sequenced in a study of CD8 T cells in Susac syndrome. TCRdb re-called the immunoSEQ multiplex PCR reads through MiXCR, storing one row per CDR3 protein. The sample has 160,000 or so distinct CDR3 sequences; 90% to 95% are singletons. Sequencing used CD4+ T cells from PBMCs. The receptors come from a human donor in good health. CDR3s include the opening cysteine and the closing phenylalanine or tryptophan. D genes are given only for firm matches. Not all rows give a size; the values are once, few, many and, for expanded clones, a class.

J gene	V gene	D gene	clone size	CDR3 protein	CDR3 DNA
TRBJ1-5	TRBV6-5	-	-	CASSKGRTDDQPQHF	TGTGCCAGCAGCAAAGGTCGTACGGATGATCAGCCCCAGCATTTT
TRBJ1-5	TRBV2	-	-	CASRVSGGNQPQHF	TGTGCCAGCAGAGTCTCGGGGGGCAATCAGCCCCAGCATTTT
TRBJ1-5	TRBV5-1	-	-	CASSLGPGNNQPQHF	TGCGCCAGCAGCTTGGGGCCCGGGAACAATCAGCCCCAGCATTTT
TRBJ2-1	TRBV29-1	TRBD1	once	CSVEGGTGTTEQFF	TGCAGCGTTGAAGGCGGGACAGGGACAACTGAGCAGTTCTTC
TRBJ1-5	TRBV20-1	-	-	CSARGGAQPQHF	TGCAGTGCTAGAGGTGGAGCGCAGCCCCAGCATTTT
TRBJ2-7	TRBV3-1	TRBD1	-	CASTMNRGYEQYF	TGTGCCAGCACCATGAACAGGGGCTACGAGCAGTACTTC
TRBJ2-2	TRBV29-1	-	-	CSVVGSGELFF	TGCAGCGTTGTGGGATCCGGGGAGCTGTTTTTT
TRBJ1-6	TRBV12-3/TRBV12-4	TRBD1	once	CASRTGVYNSPLHF	TGTGCCAGCAGGACAGGGGTATATAATTCACCCCTCCACTTT
TRBJ2-7	TRBV18	-	-	CASSPPSNSEQYF	TGTGCCAGCTCACCACCATCGAACAGTGAGCAGTACTTC
TRBJ1-2	TRBV7-2	-	-	CASSSGPRVGYTF	TGTGCCAGCAGCTCCGGGCCAAGGGTGGGCTACACCTTC
TRBJ1-5	TRBV3-1	-	-	CASSLTTGYQPQHF	TGTGCCAGCAGCCTAACCACGGGATATCAGCCCCAGCATTTT
TRBJ2-1	TRBV12-5	TRBD1	-	CASGLVSGTGLHEQFF	TGTGCTAGTGGTTTGGTCTCCGGGACAGGGTTACATGAGCAGTTCTTC
TRBJ2-6	TRBV11-2	TRBD2	-	CASSPLGRTSGLLLSGANVLTF	TGTGCCAGCAGCCCACTAGGTAGGACTAGCGGGCTCTTACTCTCTGGGGCCAACGTCCTGACTTTC
TRBJ1-2	TRBV25-1	-	-	CASSDPLASGYTF	TGTGCCAGCAGTGACCCACTAGCCTCTGGCTACACCTTC
TRBJ1-2	TRBV7-9	-	-	CASSLGQGRKNGYTF	TGTGCCAGCAGCTTAGGGCAGGGACGGAAAAATGGCTACACCTTC
TRBJ2-7	TRBV6-1	-	-	CASSGTVESEQYF	TGTGCCAGCAGTGGGACAGTGGAGTCCGAGCAGTACTTC
TRBJ2-3	TRBV20-1	-	-	CSAREPSGADTQYF	TGCAGTGCTAGAGAGCCCTCAGGGGCAGATACGCAGTATTTT
TRBJ2-6	TRBV5-1	-	-	CASSLAVNSGANVLTF	TGCGCCAGCAGCTTGGCCGTGAACTCTGGGGCCAACGTCCTGACTTTC
TRBJ2-7	TRBV9	TRBD1	-	CASSVDGTGSYEQYF	TGTGCCAGCAGCGTCGACGGGACAGGGAGCTACGAGCAGTACTTC
TRBJ2-1	TRBV18	TRBD2	-	CASSPIAGGIYNEQFF	TGTGCCAGCTCACCGATAGCGGGGGGGATATACAATGAGCAGTTCTTC
TRBJ2-7	TRBV3-1	-	-	CASSQRVNYEQYF	TGTGCCAGCAGCCAACGGGTGAACTACGAGCAGTACTTC
TRBJ1-1	TRBV5-1	-	-	CASNTDWGRTEAFF	TGCGCCAGCAACACGGACTGGGGGAGAACTGAAGCTTTCTTT
TRBJ2-2	TRBV11-2	-	-	CASSPGGGAGELFF	TGTGCCAGCAGCCCAGGAGGAGGAGCAGGGGAGCTGTTTTTT
TRBJ2-1	TRBV24-1	-	once	CATRGGLDNEQFF	TGTGCCACCAGGGGGGGCCTGGACAATGAGCAGTTCTTC
TRBJ1-6	TRBV12-3/TRBV12-4	TRBD1	-	CASSLRQGGSPLHF	TGTGCCAGCAGTTTACGACAGGGAGGATCACCCCTCCACTTT
TRBJ2-3	TRBV2	TRBD2	-	CASRATSATDTQYF	TGTGCCAGCAGGGCTACTAGCGCCACAGATACGCAGTATTTT
TRBJ2-7	TRBV20-1	-	-	CSAAQGRGTAYEQYF	TGCAGTGCAGCCCAGGGAAGGGGGACGGCCTACGAGCAGTACTTC
TRBJ1-5	TRBV12-5	-	-	CASGRQVNQPQHF	TGTGCTAGTGGCCGACAGGTGAACCAGCCCCAGCATTTT
TRBJ2-6	TRBV29-1	-	-	CSITTSGANVLTF	TGCAGCATTACAACCTCTGGGGCCAACGTCCTGACTTTC
TRBJ2-7	TRBV19	TRBD1	-	CASSMGGGTGRVYEQYF	TGTGCCAGTAGTATGGGAGGAGGGACAGGGCGCGTCTACGAGCAGTACTTC
TRBJ1-5	TRBV5-1	-	-	CASSPGSGLGNQPQHF	TGCGCCAGCAGCCCGGGTAGCGGACTCGGCAATCAGCCCCAGCATTTT
TRBJ2-2	TRBV6-6	TRBD2	once	CASSPRLAGGAGELFF	TGTGCCAGCAGTCCCAGACTAGCGGGGGGCGCCGGGGAGCTGTTTTTT
TRBJ1-5	TRBV6-1	TRBD1	-	CASSMQVDRVDQPQHF	TGTGCCAGCAGTATGCAGGTCGACAGGGTGGATCAGCCCCAGCATTTT
TRBJ2-2	TRBV20-1	-	-	CSASTTGIGELFF	TGCAGTGCTAGCACTACAGGGATCGGGGAGCTGTTTTTT
TRBJ1-1	TRBV19	-	once	CASSMPGLNTEAFF	TGTGCCAGTAGTATGCCTGGGCTTAACACTGAAGCTTTCTTT
TRBJ1-2	TRBV12-3/TRBV12-4	-	-	CAIKPFGVRGYTF	TGTGCCATCAAACCTTTCGGGGTTCGCGGCTACACCTTC
TRBJ2-3	TRBV24-1	TRBD1	-	CATSDRDRTTDTQYF	TGTGCCACCAGTGATCGGGACAGAACCACAGATACGCAGTATTTT
TRBJ1-6	TRBV9	-	-	CASSVQDTHSPLHF	TGTGCCAGCAGCGTTCAGGACACTCATTCACCCCTCCACTTT
TRBJ2-1	TRBV15	-	few	CATSRVNPLQQFF	TGTGCCACCAGCAGAGTAAATCCCCTGCAGCAGTTCTTC
TRBJ2-3	TRBV7-2	-	-	CASSFTGTDTQYF	TGTGCCAGCAGCTTTACAGGGACAGATACGCAGTATTTT
TRBJ2-2	TRBV4-1	TRBD1	-	CASSLGQGSLSGELFF	TGCGCCAGCAGCCTAGGACAGGGTTCACTTTCGGGGGAGCTGTTTTTT
TRBJ2-1	TRBV19	TRBD1	-	CASSAGQGAREQFF	TGTGCCAGTAGTGCGGGACAGGGGGCGCGTGAGCAGTTCTTC
TRBJ2-4	TRBV5-4	-	-	CASSLGGTQSKNIQYF	TGTGCCAGCAGCTTGGGGGGCACCCAGTCGAAAAACATTCAGTACTTC
TRBJ1-2	TRBV3-1	-	-	CASSPAGTPYGYTF	TGTGCCAGCAGCCCGGCGGGGACGCCTTATGGCTACACCTTC
TRBJ1-4	TRBV3-1	-	-	CASSHWRGNEKLFF	TGTGCCAGCAGCCACTGGAGGGGGAATGAAAAACTGTTTTTT
TRBJ2-3	TRBV10-2	-	-	CASSESMGGTQYF	TGCGCCAGCAGTGAGTCGATGGGGGGTACGCAGTATTTT
TRBJ2-2	TRBV7-3	-	-	CASRRTTQTGELFF	TGTGCCAGCAGGCGGACTACCCAGACCGGGGAGCTGTTTTTT
TRBJ2-7	TRBV7-9	-	-	CASSLSRGHEQYF	TGTGCCAGCAGCTTAAGCCGGGGTCACGAGCAGTACTTC
TRBJ2-2	TRBV4-1	-	-	CASSQPRGRQGGTGELFF	TGCGCCAGCAGCCAACCCCGGGGTAGACAGGGAGGCACCGGGGAGCTGTTTTTT
TRBJ1-1	TRBV7-9	-	-	CASSSPFGGGTEAFF	TGTGCCAGCAGCTCCCCTTTTGGGGGCGGCACTGAAGCTTTCTTT
TRBJ2-5	TRBV20-1	-	-	CSASSWVTGQETQYF	TGCAGTGCTAGTTCTTGGGTTACAGGACAAGAGACCCAGTACTTC
TRBJ1-1	TRBV10-3	-	-	CAMQRQENTEAFF	TGTGCCATGCAACGACAGGAGAACACTGAAGCTTTCTTT
TRBJ1-1	TRBV5-6	-	-	CASSLDIWGRTNTEAFF	TGTGCCAGCAGCTTGGATATCTGGGGGCGAACGAACACTGAAGCTTTCTTT
TRBJ2-7	TRBV7-8	TRBD1	-	CASSFLGGQSYEQYF	TGTGCCAGCAGTTTTCTTGGGGGACAGTCCTACGAGCAGTACTTC